The sequence of this T cell receptor (beta chain) was determined in a study of blood T cell repertoires in COVID-19. Recruited during active infection, patients (from Seattle) were subsequently followed longitudinally. Germline V gives CDR1 LGHDT, CDR2 YNNKEL (reference sequence). This CDR3 is built from 16 residues. Trimming left V 0 bases short and J 6 bases short, with 12 bases between. In the original workflow: Estimation of nucleated cell counts was performed using reference gene primer amplification. This table comes from immunoSEQ multiplex PCR, and its TCRdb copy is limited to in-frame clones, with some not included. V and J calls plus clone size are reproduced from that table; the DNA served to infer D and trimming. The top ten hold around 2% of the sample, which has approximately 93,000 clones, around 90% seen once.

Specimen: peripheral blood. The gene calls are TRBV3-1 (or the pseudogene TRBV3-2) and TRBJ1-6; D is perhaps TRBD1 (6 bases). This TCR derives from a middle-aged man with COVID-19, enrolled during active disease. This chain's CDR3 is CASSQDWQGSNSPLHF. DNA for the CDR3: TGTGCCAGCAGCCAAGATTGGCAGGGGAGTAATTCACCCCTCCACTTT.